This T cell receptor (beta chain) stems from a study of regulatory T cells in long-lasting Graves disease. About the study: The definition of persistent Graves' disease was over 5 years of antithyroid drugs with positive TSH receptor antibodies. Study-wide results and caveats: It was peripheral blood alone, not thyroid tissue, that was studied.

Researchers made TCR beta libraries by using iRepertoire HTBI primers and running Arm-PCR on CDR3 regions. One entry per CDR3 protein, called by TCRdb with MiXCR from the multiplex PCR reads. This table has about 470,000 distinct CDR3 sequences, around 20% appearing once. Time point noted: persistent/refractory GD, antithyroid drugs over 5 years with positive TRAb. With RNA extracted from PBMCs as input, the TCR library was made. Patients hailed from an endocrinology department in Xi'an, China. As concerns this clonotype: Its antigen remains unknown. This clone may be a read error of a much larger clone one base away.

Source: peripheral blood mononuclear cells (PBMCs), taken when the disease was refractory, from a patient treated with antithyroid drugs. The sequence was obtained from a female donor with Graves disease.

The CDR3 spells CSALDREGSYVQYF. DNA of the CDR3: TGCAGTGCCCTAGACAGGGAAGGGTCCTACGTGCAGTACTTC. The V gene is TRBV20-1, the J gene TRBJ2-7, with 7 bases identical to TRBD1. The CDR3 is 14 residues long. Germline V gives CDR1 DFQATT, CDR2 SNEGSKA (reference sequence).